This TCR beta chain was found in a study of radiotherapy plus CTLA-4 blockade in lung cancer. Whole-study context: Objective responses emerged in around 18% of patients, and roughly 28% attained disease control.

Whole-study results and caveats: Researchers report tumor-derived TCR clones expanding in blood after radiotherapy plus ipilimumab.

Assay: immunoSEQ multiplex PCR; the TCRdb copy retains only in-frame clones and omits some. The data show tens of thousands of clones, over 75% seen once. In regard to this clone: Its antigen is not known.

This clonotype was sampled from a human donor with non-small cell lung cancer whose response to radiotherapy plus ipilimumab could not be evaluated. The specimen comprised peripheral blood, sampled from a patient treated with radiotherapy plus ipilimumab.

The CDR3 bases are TGTGCCAGTAGTATGGGAGGGATAAATGAAAAACTGTTTTTT. It translates to CASSMGGINEKLFF. V is TRBV19 and J is TRBJ1-4; D ambiguous. Trimming stripped 3 bases from V and 5 bases from J, with 10 bases between. The germline V gene has CDR1 LNHDA and CDR2 SQIVND (reference sequence). This CDR3 spans 14 amino acids.